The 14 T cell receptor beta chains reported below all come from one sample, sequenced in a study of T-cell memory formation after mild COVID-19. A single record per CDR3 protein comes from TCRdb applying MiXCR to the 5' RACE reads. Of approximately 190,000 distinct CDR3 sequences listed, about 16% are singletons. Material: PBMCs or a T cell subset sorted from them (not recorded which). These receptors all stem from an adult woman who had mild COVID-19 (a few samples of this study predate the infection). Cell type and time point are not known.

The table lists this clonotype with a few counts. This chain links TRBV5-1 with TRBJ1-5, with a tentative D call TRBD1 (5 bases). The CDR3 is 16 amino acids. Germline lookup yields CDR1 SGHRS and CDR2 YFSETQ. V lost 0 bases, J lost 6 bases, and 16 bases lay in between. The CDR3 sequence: CASSLARRRGGQPQHF. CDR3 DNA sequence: TGCGCCAGCAGCTTGGCTCGGCGGAGGGGCGGTCAGCCCCAGCATTTT.

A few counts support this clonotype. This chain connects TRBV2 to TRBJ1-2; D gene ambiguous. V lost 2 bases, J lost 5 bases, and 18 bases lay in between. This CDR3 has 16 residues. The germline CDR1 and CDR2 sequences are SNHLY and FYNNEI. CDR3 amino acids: CASSESSISRLYGYTF. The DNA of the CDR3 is TGTGCCAGCAGTGAAAGCTCTATATCTCGACTTTATGGCTACACCTTC.

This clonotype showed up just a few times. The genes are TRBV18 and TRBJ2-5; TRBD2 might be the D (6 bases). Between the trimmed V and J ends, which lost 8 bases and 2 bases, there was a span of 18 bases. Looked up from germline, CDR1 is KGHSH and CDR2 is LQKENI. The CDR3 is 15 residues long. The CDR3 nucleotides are TGTGCCAGCGACCGACTAGGAGGCGGACAAGAGACCCAGTACTTC. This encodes CASDRLGGGQETQYF.

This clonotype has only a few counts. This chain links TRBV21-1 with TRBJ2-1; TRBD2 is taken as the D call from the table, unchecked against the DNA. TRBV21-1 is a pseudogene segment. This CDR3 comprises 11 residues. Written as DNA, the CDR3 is TGTGCCAGCAGCAGCCGGGACTCCCAGTTCTTC. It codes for CASSSRDSQFF.

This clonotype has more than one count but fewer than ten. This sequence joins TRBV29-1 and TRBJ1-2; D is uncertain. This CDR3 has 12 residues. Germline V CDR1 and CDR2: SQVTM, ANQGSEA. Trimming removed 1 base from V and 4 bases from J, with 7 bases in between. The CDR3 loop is CSVEGRGYGYTF. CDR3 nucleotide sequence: TGCAGCGTTGAAGGGCGAGGCTATGGCTACACCTTC.

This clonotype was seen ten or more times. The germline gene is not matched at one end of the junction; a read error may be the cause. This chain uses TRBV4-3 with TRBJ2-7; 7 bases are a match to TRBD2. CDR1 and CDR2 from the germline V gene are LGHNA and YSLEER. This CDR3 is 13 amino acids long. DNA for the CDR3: TGCGCCAGCAGCACCCAGGCAGGGAGGGAAGTAGACTTC. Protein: CASSTQAGREVDF.

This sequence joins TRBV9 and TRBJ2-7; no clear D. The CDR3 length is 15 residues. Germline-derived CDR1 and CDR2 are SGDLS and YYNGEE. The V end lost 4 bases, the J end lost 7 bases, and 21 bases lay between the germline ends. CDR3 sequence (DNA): TGTGCCAGCAGCCCTCGGTTAGGAGAACTACGGGAGCAGTACTTC. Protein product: CASSPRLGELREQYF. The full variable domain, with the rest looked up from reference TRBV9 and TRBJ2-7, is DSGVTQTPKHLITATGQRVTLRCSPRSGDLSVYWYQQSLDQGLQFLIQYYNGEERAKGNILERFSAQQFPDLHSELNLSSLELGDSALYFCASSPRLGELREQYFGPGTRLTVT.

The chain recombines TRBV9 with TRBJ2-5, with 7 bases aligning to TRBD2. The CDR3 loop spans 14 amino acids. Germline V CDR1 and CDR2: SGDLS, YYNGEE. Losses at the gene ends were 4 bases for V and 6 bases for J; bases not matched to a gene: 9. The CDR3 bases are TGTGCCAGCAGCCCAGAGACTAGCATAAAGACCCAGTACTTC. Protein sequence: CASSPETSIKTQYF.

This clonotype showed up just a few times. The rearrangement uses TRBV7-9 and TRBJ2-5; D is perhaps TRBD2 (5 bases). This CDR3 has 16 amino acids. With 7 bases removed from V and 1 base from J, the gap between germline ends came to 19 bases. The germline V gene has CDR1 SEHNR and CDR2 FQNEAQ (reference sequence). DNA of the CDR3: TGTGCCAGCACCTACCCCACGAGGGCCCGCCAAGAGACCCAGTACTTC. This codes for CASTYPTRARQETQYF.

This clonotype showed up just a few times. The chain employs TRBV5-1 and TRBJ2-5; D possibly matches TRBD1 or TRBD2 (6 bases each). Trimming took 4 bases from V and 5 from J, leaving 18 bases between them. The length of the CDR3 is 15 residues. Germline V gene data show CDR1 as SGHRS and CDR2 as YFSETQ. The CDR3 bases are TGCGCCAGCAGCCTTCCGACTAGTACAGGGGAGACCCAGTACTTC. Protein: CASSLPTSTGETQYF.

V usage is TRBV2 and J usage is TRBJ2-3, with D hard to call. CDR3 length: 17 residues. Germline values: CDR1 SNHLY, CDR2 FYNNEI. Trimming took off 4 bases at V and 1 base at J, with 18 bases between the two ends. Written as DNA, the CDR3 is TGTGCCAGCAGTGCACATTTTAGCTGGGTCGGCACAGATACGCAGTATTTT. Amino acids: CASSAHFSWVGTDTQYF.

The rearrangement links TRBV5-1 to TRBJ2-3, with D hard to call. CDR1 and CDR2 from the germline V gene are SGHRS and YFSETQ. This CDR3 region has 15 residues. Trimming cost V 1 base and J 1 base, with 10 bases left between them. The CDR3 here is CASSLRGVGTDTQYF. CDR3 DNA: TGCGCCAGCAGCTTGAGAGGAGTTGGCACAGATACGCAGTATTTT.

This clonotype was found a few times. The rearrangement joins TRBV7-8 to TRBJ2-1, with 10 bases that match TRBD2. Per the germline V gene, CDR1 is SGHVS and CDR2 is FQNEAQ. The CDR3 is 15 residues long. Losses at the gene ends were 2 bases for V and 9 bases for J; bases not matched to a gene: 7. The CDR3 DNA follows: TGTGCCAGCAGCTTACGAGCGGGGGGGCTCGGTGAGCAGTTCTTC. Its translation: CASSLRAGGLGEQFF.

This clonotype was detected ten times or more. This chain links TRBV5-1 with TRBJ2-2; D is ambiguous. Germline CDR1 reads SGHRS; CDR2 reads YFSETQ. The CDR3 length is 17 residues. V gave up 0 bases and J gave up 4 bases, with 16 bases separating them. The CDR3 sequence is CASSLGFGVASTGELFF. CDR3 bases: TGCGCCAGCAGCTTGGGGTTTGGTGTAGCCAGCACCGGGGAGCTGTTTTTT.